One and the same sample provided the 7 T cell receptor beta chains below, sequenced in a study of shared clonotypes between healthy human individuals. Clones were sequenced by immunoSEQ multiplex PCR, and TCRdb holds only the in-frame ones, with some missing. The top ten clones hold around 0.13% of a sample with roughly 2 million clones, 90% to 97% of them seen once. The sequenced material came from naive CD4+ T cells sorted from blood. Described subset: CD45RA+ positively selected. These receptors were obtained from a man in his late teens or twenties in good health.

The V gene is TRBV12-5, the J gene TRBJ2-7; weak D call: TRBD1 (6 bases). Germline loops: CDR1 LGHNT, CDR2 FRNRAP. V was trimmed by 1 base and J by 4 bases, leaving 11 bases between them. There are 14 residues in the CDR3. The CDR3 loop reads CASGLAARGYEQYF. For the CDR3, the DNA is TGTGCTAGTGGTTTGGCCGCGAGGGGGTACGAGCAGTACTTC.

The CDR3 here is CAWSVGASGGYNEQFF. For the CDR3, the DNA is TGTGCCTGGAGTGTAGGGGCTAGCGGGGGCTACAATGAGCAGTTCTTC. The rearrangement uses TRBV30 and TRBJ2-1; 10 bases are a match to TRBD2. V trimming: 0 bases; J trimming: 3 bases; junction bases outside the gene matches: 5. CDR1 and CDR2 from the germline V gene are GTSNPN and SVGIG (reference sequence). This CDR3 spans 16 amino acids.

This chain connects TRBV5-4 to TRBJ2-1, with TRBD1 matching 9 bases. The CDR3 is made up of 13 amino acids. Germline V lookup: CDR1 SGHNT, CDR2 YYREEE (reference sequence). Losses at the gene ends were 9 bases for V and 8 bases for J; bases not matched to a gene: 9. The CDR3, as DNA: TGTGCCACCACACAGGGGGCCCTCGATGAGCAGTTCTTC. Translating it yields CATTQGALDEQFF.

The genes are TRBV6-5 and TRBJ2-5; D might be TRBD2 (5 bases). V lost 0 bases and J lost 5, with 13 bases in between. From germline, CDR1 is MNHEY and CDR2 SVGAGI. CDR3 length equals 15 residues. The CDR3 sequence: CASSYSLSWRETQYF. DNA of the CDR3: TGTGCCAGCAGTTACTCCCTATCCTGGAGGGAGACCCAGTACTTC.

The CDR3 DNA reads as TGTGCCAGCAGCTTACAGGGCTCTGATAGCTACACCTTC. It is translated as CASSLQGSDSYTF. The genes are TRBV5-5 and TRBJ1-2, with a weak D call TRBD1 (6 bases). Germline V lookup: CDR1 SGHKS, CDR2 YYEKEE (reference sequence). CDR3 size: 13 residues. V shed 2 bases and J shed 9 bases, with 14 bases lying between them. The variable domain in full, with the rest retrieved from reference TRBV5-5 and TRBJ1-2, is DAGVTQSPTHLIKTRGQQVTLRCSPISGHKSVSWYQQVLGQGPQFIFQYYEKEERGRGNFPDRFSARQFPNYSSELNVNALLLGDSALYLCASSLQGSDSYTFGSGTRLTVV.

This clone was seen a single time. V usage is TRBV10-2 and J usage is TRBJ2-7; D is possibly TRBD1 or TRBD2 (5 bases each). V shed 6 bases and J shed 0 bases, with 18 bases lying between them. Germline assignment: CDR1 WSHSY and CDR2 SAAADI. CDR3 size: 16 residues. Written as DNA, the CDR3 is TGCGCCAGCAGGCTCCACCGGGACGGTAGCTCCTACGAGCAGTACTTC. This sequence encodes CASRLHRDGSSYEQYF.

The genes are TRBV7-2 and TRBJ2-1; 9 bases line up with TRBD2. The length of the CDR3 is 16 residues. Germline trimming cut 7 bases from V and 6 bases from J; bases unmatched to any gene: 13. The germline V gene encodes CDR1 SGHTA and CDR2 FQGNSA. CDR3 loop: CASIISSGSSGNEQFF. The CDR3 coding sequence is TGTGCCAGCATCATTAGTAGCGGGAGCTCGGGCAATGAGCAGTTCTTC. The complete variable domain, with remaining parts taken from reference TRBV7-2 and TRBJ2-1, reads GAGVSQSPSNKVTEKGKDVELRCDPISGHTALYWYRQSLGQGLEFLIYFQGNSAPDKSGLPSDRFSAERTGGSVSTLTIQRTQQEDSAVYLCASIISSGSSGNEQFFGPGTRLTVL.